These 27 T cell receptor beta chains originate from one sample sequenced in a study of OX40 agonist ivuxolimab in advanced cancers. Produced via immunoSEQ multiplex PCR; TCRdb's table is partial and in-frame only. The data hold approximately 90,000 clones, with roughly 90% observed a single time. The sequences come from CD4+ or CD8+ T cells sorted from blood, collected in a trial of the OX40 agonist ivuxolimab. These receptors were taken from an adult with an advanced solid tumor such as melanoma, head and neck, liver or kidney cancer.

The CDR3 loop is CSVSQTGHEAFF. The CDR3 nucleotides read TGCAGCGTGTCCCAGACCGGGCATGAAGCTTTCTTT. The chain couples TRBV29-1 to TRBJ1-1; D unclear. The CDR3 is 12 residues long. Germline values: CDR1 SQVTM, CDR2 ANQGSEA. V lost 6 bases, J lost 7 bases, and 15 bases lay in between. The whole variable domain, filled in from reference TRBV29-1 and TRBJ1-1, reads SAVISQKPSRDICQRGTSLTIQCQVDSQVTMMFWYRQQPGQSLTLIATANQGSEATYESGFVIDKFPISRPNLTFSTLTVSNMSPEDSSIYLCSVSQTGHEAFFGQGTRLTVV.

The chain uses TRBV6-5 and TRBJ1-1, with TRBD1 as a possible D gene (5 bases). Germline V CDR1 and CDR2: MNHEY, SVGAGI. The CDR3 runs 15 residues. V was shortened by 3 bases and J by 2 bases, with 13 bases between the two germline ends. CDR3 region: CASSYSVGANTEAFF. The CDR3 nucleotides are TGTGCCAGCAGTTATAGCGTCGGGGCCAACACTGAAGCTTTCTTT.

V and J are TRBV6-1 and TRBJ2-5; 8 bases fit TRBD2. With V trimmed by 6 bases and J by 4 bases, 4 bases remained unmatched. The germline gives CDR1 MNHNS, CDR2 SASEGT. The CDR3 contains 13 residues. CDR3 in amino acids: CASRRGAGETQYF. CDR3 coding DNA: TGTGCCAGCAGGCGGGGGGCAGGAGAGACCCAGTACTTC.

The gene calls are TRBV2 and TRBJ2-1; D is perhaps TRBD2 (6 bases). Trimming cost V 8 bases and J 4 bases, with 18 bases left between them. Germline V gives CDR1 SNHLY, CDR2 FYNNEI. The CDR3 runs 15 residues. The CDR3 sequence: CASLFAEGRYNEQFF. The CDR3, as DNA: TGTGCCAGCCTGTTTGCGGAGGGCCGGTACAATGAGCAGTTCTTC.

In DNA, the CDR3 is TGTGCCAGCAGCCCCACGGGGACCGCGAATGGCTACACCTTC. Its protein product is CASSPTGTANGYTF. The J gene is TRBJ1-2, the V gene TRBV7-3; possibly TRBD1 for D (5 bases). The CDR3 contains 14 residues. Germline assignment: CDR1 SGHTA and CDR2 FQGTGA. The V end was cut by 5 bases, the J end by 6 bases, with 16 bases between.

This sequence joins TRBV5-6 and TRBJ2-3, with TRBD2 identical over 8 bases. Trimming removed 0 bases from V and 7 bases from J; junction bases left unmatched: 1. The CDR3 sequence is 13 residues long. CDR1 is SGHDT, CDR2 YYEEEE, per germline. CDR3 protein: CASSLGGGNTQYF. The CDR3 DNA sequence: TGTGCCAGCAGCTTGGGCGGGGGGAATACGCAGTATTTT.

This clone was found once. The genes are TRBV7-3 and TRBJ2-5; D unresolved. This CDR3 has 18 amino acids. In germline, CDR1 is SGHTA, CDR2 FQGTGA. V lost 2 bases and J 2 bases, leaving 21 bases between the germline ends. In nucleotides, the CDR3 is TGTGCCAGCAGCTTACGGACCCATGCGTTTACGGCACAAGAGACCCAGTACTTC. This encodes CASSLRTHAFTAQETQYF.

This chain uses TRBV15 with TRBJ1-6; D is perhaps TRBD1 (5 bases). This CDR3 has 17 amino acids. CDR1 is LNHNV and CDR2 is YYDKDF in the germline V gene (reference sequence). The V end lost 7 bases, the J end lost 2 bases, and 18 bases lay between the germline ends. This CDR3 is CATKDTKRGTYNSPLHF. The CDR3 nucleotides are TGTGCCACCAAGGACACGAAGCGGGGGACCTATAATTCACCCCTCCACTTT.

This chain links TRBV19 with TRBJ2-7; 9 bases agree with TRBD1. This CDR3 comprises 14 residues. CDR1 is LNHDA and CDR2 is SQIVND in the germline V gene (reference sequence). V lost 3 bases and J lost 6; bases outside the gene matches: 6. The CDR3 coding sequence is TGTGCCAGTAGTATGTACGGGACAGGGTTCGAGCAGTACTTC. Translation: CASSMYGTGFEQYF. Full variable domain (outside the CDR3, taken from reference TRBV19 and TRBJ2-7): DGGITQSPKYLFRKEGQNVTLSCEQNLNHDAMYWYRQDPGQGLRLIYYSQIVNDFQKGDIAEGYSVSREKKESFPLTVTSAQKNPTAFYLCASSMYGTGFEQYFGPGTRLTVT.

This sequence joins TRBV19 and TRBJ2-3; 8 nucleotides align to TRBD2. Germline CDR1 and CDR2: LNHDA and SQIVND (reference sequence). Trimming at V came to 5 bases and at J to 1 base, leaving 5 bases not matched to a gene. The CDR3 length is 15 residues. CDR3 loop: CASSVLAEGTDTQYF. DNA of the CDR3: TGTGCCAGTAGTGTACTAGCGGAGGGCACAGATACGCAGTATTTT.

This rearrangement joins TRBV5-4 to TRBJ2-3; D gene ambiguous. Germline V gene sequence: CDR1 SGHNT, CDR2 YYREEE (reference sequence). This CDR3 has 12 residues. With 3 bases removed from V and 5 bases from J, the gap between germline ends came to 7 bases. This chain's CDR3 is CASSWSRDTQYF. The DNA of the CDR3 is TGTGCCAGCAGCTGGTCCCGAGATACGCAGTATTTT.

This chain connects TRBV11-2 to TRBJ2-5; 7 nucleotides align to TRBD2. Germline V CDR1 and CDR2: SGHAT, FQNNGV. With V trimmed by 4 bases and J by 4 bases, 9 bases remained unmatched. The CDR3 extends over 15 amino acids. The CDR3 bases are TGTGCCAGCAGCTACGCTGGGGAGGGGCGAGAGACCCAGTACTTC. Translated: CASSYAGEGRETQYF.

The rearrangement uses TRBV6-4 and TRBJ1-6; D is possibly TRBD1 (5 bases). CDR3 length: 14 residues. CDR1 MRHNA and CDR2 SNTAGT come from the germline V gene. V was cut by 4 bases and J by 14 bases, with 18 bases left in between. CDR3 sequence: CASSVGQGPPSLHF. The CDR3 DNA sequence: TGTGCCAGCAGTGTGGGGCAAGGTCCCCCCTCCCTCCACTTT.

V gene TRBV7-6 combines with J gene TRBJ1-4; 8 bases align to TRBD1. The J segment lost 5 bases and the V segment lost 1 base, leaving 0 bases of the junction unmatched. Germline CDR1 SGHVS, CDR2 FNYEAQ. The CDR3 has 14 residues. The CDR3 coding sequence is TGTGCCAGCAGCTTAGGACAGGGGAATGAAAAACTGTTTTTT. It yields the protein CASSLGQGNEKLFF. Drawing the rest from reference TRBV7-6 and TRBJ1-4, the complete variable domain is GAGVSQSPRYKVTKRGQDVALRCDPISGHVSLYWYRQALGQGPEFLTYFNYEAQQDKSGLPNDRFSAERPEGSISTLTIQRTEQRDSAMYRCASSLGQGNEKLFFGSGTQLSVL.

This clone was seen only once. The chain employs TRBV7-2 and TRBJ1-4; the D gene is possibly TRBD1 (6 bases). The CDR3 consists of 14 residues. V was cut by 2 bases and J by 6 bases, with 10 bases left in between. Germline loops: CDR1 SGHTA, CDR2 FQGNSA. This chain's CDR3 is CASSLIHRDEKLFF. The CDR3 DNA reads TGTGCCAGCAGCTTAATTCACAGGGATGAAAAACTGTTTTTT.

The chain joins TRBV5-4 to TRBJ2-1; perhaps D is TRBD1 or TRBD2 (5 bases each). CDR1 and CDR2 (germline): SGHNT, YYREEE (reference sequence). Trimming removed 4 bases at V and 9 bases at J, with 17 bases between. CDR3 length equals 14 residues. CDR3 bases: TGTGCCAGCAGCCCCGCCTGGGGGAAAAGTGAGCAGTTCTTC. Amino acids: CASSPAWGKSEQFF.

J is TRBJ2-5 and V is TRBV7-9, with D perhaps matching TRBD2 (5 bases). V dropped 5 bases and J dropped 7 bases, with 17 bases sitting between them. CDR3 length: 14 amino acids. CDR1 and CDR2 from the germline V gene are SEHNR and FQNEAQ (reference sequence). The CDR3 sequence is CASSPGPSSGTQYF. The CDR3, as DNA: TGTGCCAGCAGCCCGGGCCCTAGCAGCGGGACCCAGTACTTC.

This rearrangement joins TRBV11-1 to TRBJ2-6; 9 nucleotides agree with TRBD2. CDR1 is SGHAT, CDR2 FQDESV, per germline (reference sequence). The CDR3 has 19 residues. V shed 3 bases, J shed 1 base, and the junction held 10 bases outside the gene matches. The CDR3 sequence is CASSFPTSGVASGANVLTF. The DNA of the CDR3 is TGTGCCAGCAGCTTCCCGACTAGCGGCGTGGCATCTGGGGCCAACGTCCTGACTTTC.

This clone was observed a single time. The genes are TRBV5-4 and TRBJ2-7; TRBD1 might be the D (6 bases). The CDR3 totals 15 residues. V lost 4 bases and J lost 3, with 17 bases in between. The germline CDR1 and CDR2 sequences are SGHNT and YYREEE (reference sequence). The CDR3 DNA reads TGTGCCAGCAGCCTAACAGGGTGGCCAAACTACGAGCAGTACTTC. This sequence encodes CASSLTGWPNYEQYF.

The rearrangement uses TRBV6-5 and TRBJ1-5; 9 bases are shared with TRBD1. J gave up 3 bases and V 5 bases, and 2 bases lay outside the gene matches. CDR1 is MNHEY and CDR2 is SVGAGI in the germline V gene. The CDR3 runs 14 residues. The CDR3 loop is CASSRDRVNQPQHF. CDR3 coding DNA: TGTGCCAGCAGTCGGGACAGGGTCAATCAGCCCCAGCATTTT.

The chain couples TRBV25-1 to TRBJ2-5; the D gene is possibly TRBD1 (5 bases). CDR1 and CDR2 from the germline V gene are MGHDK and SYGVNS. Trimming pared 5 bases from V and 1 base from J, leaving 8 bases between. This CDR3 is built from 13 residues. The DNA for the CDR3 is TGTGCCAGCAGTCAGGGTCCCCAAGAGACCCAGTACTTC. It yields the protein CASSQGPQETQYF. The full variable domain, completed using reference TRBV25-1 and TRBJ2-5, is EADIYQTPRYLVIGTGKKITLECSQTMGHDKMYWYQQDPGMELHLIHYSYGVNSTEKGDLSSESTVSRIRTEHFPLTLESARPSHTSQYLCASSQGPQETQYFGPGTRLLVL.

The genes are TRBV6-1 and TRBJ2-5; tentative D call: TRBD1 (5 bases). V was shortened by 1 base and J by 12 bases, with 18 bases between the two germline ends. The CDR3 runs 14 residues. CDR1 and CDR2 (germline): MNHNS, SASEGT. The CDR3 DNA follows: TGTGCCAGCAGTGAAGGAGGTGGGGCGCCTAATGAGTACTTC. The encoded protein is CASSEGGGAPNEYF.

The J gene is TRBJ2-7, the V gene TRBV30; D uncertain. This CDR3 has 12 amino acids. V shed 0 bases and J shed 6 bases, with 9 bases lying between them. The germline CDR1 and CDR2 sequences are GTSNPN and SVGIG (reference sequence). Here the CDR3 DNA reads TGTGCCTGGAGTGTACTTAGCCCCGAGCAGTACTTC. This sequence encodes CAWSVLSPEQYF.

The J gene is TRBJ1-1, the V gene TRBV6-5; D may be TRBD1 (6 bases). Looked up from germline, CDR1 is MNHEY and CDR2 is SVGAGI. The CDR3 totals 13 residues. Trimming took 2 bases from V and 7 from J, leaving 11 bases between them. CDR3 DNA: TGTGCCAGCAGTTACCTCGGGGGGCTTGAAGCTTTCTTT. It translates to CASSYLGGLEAFF.

The chain links TRBV6-5 to TRBJ1-1, with 7 bases fitting TRBD1. CDR1 and CDR2 from the germline V gene are MNHEY and SVGAGI. The V and J ends lost 7 bases and 9 bases, in that order; junction bases with no gene match: 14. CDR3 length: 14 amino acids. The CDR3 coding sequence is TGTGCCAGCACTGCGACAGGGACGATTGATAAAGCTTTCTTT. Translation: CASTATGTIDKAFF.

Only one count was recorded for this clone. The V call is TRBV11-3, the J call TRBJ2-3; 9 bases are a match to TRBD2. The CDR3 sequence is 15 residues long. Per germline, CDR1 SGHNT and CDR2 YENEEA. V dropped 3 bases and J dropped 4; count of bases not matched to a gene: 5. The chain's CDR3 is CASSFRRGGPDTQYF. Written as DNA, the CDR3 is TGTGCCAGCAGCTTTCGGCGGGGGGGCCCAGATACGCAGTATTTT.

J is TRBJ2-1 and V is TRBV7-2, with 14 positions matching TRBD2. The trim removed 3 bases at V and 1 base at J, leaving 5 bases unmatched. This CDR3 is built from 18 residues. From germline, CDR1 is SGHTA and CDR2 FQGNSA. As DNA, the CDR3 is TGTGCCAGCAGCTTCACCGGGACTAGCGGGGGATCCTACAATGAGCAGTTCTTC. It encodes CASSFTGTSGGSYNEQFF.